The T cell receptor beta chain under discussion was sequenced for a study of blood T cell repertoires in COVID-19. About the study: From T cells, B-cell-depleted T cells, or PBMCs came the material, which was cDNA or gDNA.

Patients in Seattle were enrolled during active infection, then followed longitudinally. This CDR3 spans 14 amino acids. The ends were cut back, 1 base at V and 7 bases at J, with 11 bases in the middle. CDR1 is MDHEN, CDR2 SYDVKM, per germline. The authors' processing: Nucleated cell number was recorded as an estimate derived from reference gene primer amplification. The assay was immunoSEQ multiplex PCR, and TCRdb's table has in-frame clones only and misses some. That table is the source of V, J and clone size, and D and trimming were worked out from the DNA. The table shows 250,000 to 350,000 clones, with 91% occurring only once.

The clonotype originates from a woman aged 25-40 years with COVID-19, enrolled during active disease. V is TRBV28 and J is TRBJ2-4, with a possible D match to TRBD1 (5 bases). The sequenced material came from peripheral blood. CDR3 sequence: CASSLSQGRNIQYF. The DNA for the CDR3 is TGTGCCAGCAGTTTATCTCAGGGTAGGAACATTCAGTACTTC.